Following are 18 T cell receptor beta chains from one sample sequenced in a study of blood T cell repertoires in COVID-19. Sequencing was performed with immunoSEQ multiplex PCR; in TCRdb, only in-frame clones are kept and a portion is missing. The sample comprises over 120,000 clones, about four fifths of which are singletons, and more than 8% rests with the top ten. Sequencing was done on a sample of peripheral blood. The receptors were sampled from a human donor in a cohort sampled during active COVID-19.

The CDR3 region is CASSQDWPGGSYEQYF. CDR3 sequence (DNA): TGTGCCAGCAGCCAAGATTGGCCAGGGGGCTCCTACGAGCAGTACTTC. The V and J genes are TRBV4-2 and TRBJ2-7, with 7 bases aligning to TRBD1. Germline CDR1 LGHNA, CDR2 YNFKEQ. The CDR3 contains 16 residues. With 0 bases clipped from V and 0 bases from J, the junction kept 5 bases outside the gene matches.

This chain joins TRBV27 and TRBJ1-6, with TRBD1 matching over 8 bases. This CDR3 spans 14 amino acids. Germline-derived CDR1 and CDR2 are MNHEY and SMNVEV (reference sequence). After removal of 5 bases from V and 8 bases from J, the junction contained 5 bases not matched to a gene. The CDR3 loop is CASSPRGRDSPLHF. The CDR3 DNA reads TGTGCCAGCAGTCCCAGGGGGCGCGATTCACCCCTCCACTTT.

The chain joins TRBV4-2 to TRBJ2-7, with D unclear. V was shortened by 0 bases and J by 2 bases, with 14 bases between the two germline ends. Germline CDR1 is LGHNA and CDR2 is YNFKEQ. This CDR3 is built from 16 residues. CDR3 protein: CASSQDSGRFPYEQYF. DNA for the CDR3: TGTGCCAGCAGCCAAGATAGTGGTAGATTCCCCTACGAGCAGTACTTC.

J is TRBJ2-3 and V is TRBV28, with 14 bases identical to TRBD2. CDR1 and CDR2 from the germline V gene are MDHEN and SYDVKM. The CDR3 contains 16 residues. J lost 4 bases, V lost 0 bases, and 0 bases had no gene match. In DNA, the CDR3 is TGTGCCAGCAGTTTATGGGGACTAGCGGGAGCAGATACGCAGTATTTT. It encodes CASSLWGLAGADTQYF.

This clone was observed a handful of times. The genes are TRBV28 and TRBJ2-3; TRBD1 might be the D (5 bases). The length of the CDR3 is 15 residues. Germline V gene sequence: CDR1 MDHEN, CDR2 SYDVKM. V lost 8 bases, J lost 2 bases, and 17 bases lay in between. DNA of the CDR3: TGTGCCAGCCGATTGGGCACAGGATTCACAGATACGCAGTATTTT. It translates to CASRLGTGFTDTQYF.

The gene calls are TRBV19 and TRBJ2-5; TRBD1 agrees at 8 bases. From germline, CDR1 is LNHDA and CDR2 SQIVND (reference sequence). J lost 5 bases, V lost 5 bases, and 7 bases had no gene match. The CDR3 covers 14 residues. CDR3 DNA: TGTGCCAGTAGTTCACGGGACAGGATCGAGACCCAGTACTTC. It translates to CASSSRDRIETQYF.

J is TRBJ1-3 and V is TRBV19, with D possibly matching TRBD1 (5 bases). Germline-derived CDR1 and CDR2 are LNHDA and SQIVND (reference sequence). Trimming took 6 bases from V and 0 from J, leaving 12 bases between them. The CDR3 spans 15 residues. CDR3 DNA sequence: TGTGCCAGTAGCCGACAGCACGACTCTGGAAACACCATATATTTT. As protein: CASSRQHDSGNTIYF. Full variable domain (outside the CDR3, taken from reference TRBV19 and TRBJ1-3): DGGITQSPKYLFRKEGQNVTLSCEQNLNHDAMYWYRQDPGQGLRLIYYSQIVNDFQKGDIAEGYSVSREKKESFPLTVTSAQKNPTAFYLCASSRQHDSGNTIYFGEGSWLTVV.

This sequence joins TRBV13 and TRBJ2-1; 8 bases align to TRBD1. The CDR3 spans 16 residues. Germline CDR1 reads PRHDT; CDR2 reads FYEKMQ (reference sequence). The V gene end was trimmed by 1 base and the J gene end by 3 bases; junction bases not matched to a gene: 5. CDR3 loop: CASSLAAQGGYNEQFF. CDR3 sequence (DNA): TGTGCCAGCAGCTTAGCAGCACAGGGGGGCTACAATGAGCAGTTCTTC. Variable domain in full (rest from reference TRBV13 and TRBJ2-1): AAGVIQSPRHLIKEKRETATLKCYPIPRHDTVYWYQQGPGQDPQFLISFYEKMQSDKGSIPDRFSAQQFSDYHSELNMSSLELGDSALYFCASSLAAQGGYNEQFFGPGTRLTVL.

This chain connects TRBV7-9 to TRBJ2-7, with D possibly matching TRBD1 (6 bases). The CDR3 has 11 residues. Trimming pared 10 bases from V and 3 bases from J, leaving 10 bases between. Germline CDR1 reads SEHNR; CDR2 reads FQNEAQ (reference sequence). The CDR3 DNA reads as TGTGCCACCCAGGACAGCTACGAGCAGTACTTC. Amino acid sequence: CATQDSYEQYF.

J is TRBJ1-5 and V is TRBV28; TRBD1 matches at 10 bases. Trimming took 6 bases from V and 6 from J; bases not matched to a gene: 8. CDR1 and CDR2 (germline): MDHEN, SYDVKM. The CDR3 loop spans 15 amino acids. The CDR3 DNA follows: TGTGCCAGCAGCCCCCCGACAGGGGGCATTCAGCCCCAGCATTTT. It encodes CASSPPTGGIQPQHF.

In DNA, the CDR3 is TGTGCCAGCAGCCGCGGACAGGATGGTCAGCCCCAGCATTTT. It translates to CASSRGQDGQPQHF. The chain couples TRBV27 to TRBJ1-5; 7 bases fit TRBD1. This CDR3 is built from 14 residues. CDR1 MNHEY and CDR2 SMNVEV come from the germline V gene (reference sequence). The ends lost 6 bases at V and 6 bases at J; junction bases unmatched: 8.

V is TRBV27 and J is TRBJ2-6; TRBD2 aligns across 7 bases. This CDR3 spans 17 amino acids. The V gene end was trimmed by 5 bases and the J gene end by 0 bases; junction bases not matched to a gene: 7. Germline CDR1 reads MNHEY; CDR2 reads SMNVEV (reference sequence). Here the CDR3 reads CASSLRDYRSGANVLTF. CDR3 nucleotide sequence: TGTGCCAGCAGTCTCCGGGACTATCGCTCTGGGGCCAACGTCCTGACTTTC.

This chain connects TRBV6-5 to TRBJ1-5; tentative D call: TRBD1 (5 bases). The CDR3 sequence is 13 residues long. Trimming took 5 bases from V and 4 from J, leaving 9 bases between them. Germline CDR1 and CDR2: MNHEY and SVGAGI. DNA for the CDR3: TGTGCCAGCAGTCAGGGTGGGAATCAGCCCCAGCATTTT. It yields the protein CASSQGGNQPQHF.

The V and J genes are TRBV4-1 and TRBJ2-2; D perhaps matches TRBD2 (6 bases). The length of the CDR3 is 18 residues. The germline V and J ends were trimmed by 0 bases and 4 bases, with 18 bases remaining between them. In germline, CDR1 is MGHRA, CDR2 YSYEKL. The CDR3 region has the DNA TGCGCCAGCAGCCAAGATTTCAGCGGGCCGGGGCCCACCGGGGAGCTGTTTTTT. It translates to CASSQDFSGPGPTGELFF.

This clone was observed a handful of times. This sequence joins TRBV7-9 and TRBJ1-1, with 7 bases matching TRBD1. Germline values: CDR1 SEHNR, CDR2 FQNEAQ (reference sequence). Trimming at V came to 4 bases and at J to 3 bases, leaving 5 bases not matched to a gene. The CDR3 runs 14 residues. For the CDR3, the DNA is TGTGCCAGCAGCTACAGGGGTCGGGACACTGAAGCTTTCTTT. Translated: CASSYRGRDTEAFF.

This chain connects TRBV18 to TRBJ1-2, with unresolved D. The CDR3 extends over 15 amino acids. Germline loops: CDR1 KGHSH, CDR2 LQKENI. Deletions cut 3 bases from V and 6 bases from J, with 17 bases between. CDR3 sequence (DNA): TGTGCCAGCTCACCGACGACTCAAGGTGATGATGGCTACACCTTC. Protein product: CASSPTTQGDDGYTF.

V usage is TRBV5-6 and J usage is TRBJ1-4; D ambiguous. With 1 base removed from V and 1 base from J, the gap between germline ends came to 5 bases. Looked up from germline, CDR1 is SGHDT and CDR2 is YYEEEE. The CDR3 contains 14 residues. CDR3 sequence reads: CASSLRETNEKLFF. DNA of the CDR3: TGTGCCAGCAGCTTGCGGGAAACTAATGAAAAACTGTTTTTT.

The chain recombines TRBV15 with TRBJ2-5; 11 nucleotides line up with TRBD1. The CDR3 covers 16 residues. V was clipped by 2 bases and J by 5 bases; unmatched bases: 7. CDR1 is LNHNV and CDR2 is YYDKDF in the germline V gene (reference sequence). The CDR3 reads CATSRIRTGGLETQYF. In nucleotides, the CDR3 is TGTGCCACCAGCAGAATACGGACAGGGGGCTTGGAGACCCAGTACTTC. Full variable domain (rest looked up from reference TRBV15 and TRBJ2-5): DAMVIQNPRYQVTQFGKPVTLSCSQTLNHNVMYWYQQKSSQAPKLLFHYYDKDFNNEADTPDNFQSRRPNTSFCFLDIRSPGLGDTAMYLCATSRIRTGGLETQYFGPGTRLLVL.